The present entry profiles one T cell receptor (beta chain) with its context. These data originate in a study of T cell changes during pregnancy in multiple sclerosis. Clones were read by immunoSEQ multiplex PCR, and TCRdb kept only the in-frame ones, dropping some. The table records some 80,000 clones, more than 80% of them present only once. The CDR3 length is 14 residues. Trimming removed 7 bases at V and 1 base at J, with 13 bases between. This clonotype originated in a female donor in good health, enrolled as a control in a pregnancy study. The source was peripheral blood, collected in the first trimester of pregnancy. V gene TRBV6-7 combines with J gene TRBJ1-1; D is uncertain. TRBV6-7 is recorded as an ORF, its role being uncertain. The chain's CDR3 is CASTAPGENTEAFF. As DNA, the CDR3 is TGTGCCAGCACCGCTCCCGGTGAGAACACTGAAGCTTTCTTT.